The 3 T cell receptor beta chains in this list originate from one sample, sequenced in a study of OX40 agonist ivuxolimab in advanced cancers. Generated by immunoSEQ multiplex PCR, the TCRdb table keeps only in-frame clones and is missing some. Of some 71,000 clones listed, roughly 84% are singletons. Sample: CD4+ or CD8+ T cells sorted from blood, taken in a trial of the OX40 agonist ivuxolimab. These receptors originate from an adult with an advanced solid tumor such as melanoma, head and neck, liver or kidney cancer.

This clone appeared once. The chain couples TRBV2 to TRBJ2-7; TRBD2 matches 7 bases. The CDR3 length is 15 residues. CDR1 SNHLY and CDR2 FYNNEI come from the germline V gene. Losses at the gene ends were 1 base for V and 3 bases for J; bases not matched to a gene: 6. The CDR3 reads CASSEGQREYYEQYF. CDR3 nucleotide sequence: TGTGCCAGCAGTGAAGGCCAGCGGGAATACTACGAGCAGTACTTC.

The chain uses TRBV9 and TRBJ1-1; the D is unclear. The CDR3 is 14 amino acids. V lost 4 bases to trimming and J lost 0 bases, with 10 bases between them. Germline loops: CDR1 SGDLS, CDR2 YYNGEE. CDR3 amino acids: CASSPVQMNTEAFF. In DNA form, the CDR3 reads TGTGCCAGCAGCCCGGTACAGATGAACACTGAAGCTTTCTTT.

The J gene is TRBJ2-3, the V gene TRBV2; D not certain. Germline-derived CDR1 and CDR2 are SNHLY and FYNNEI. Trimming stripped 9 bases from V and 1 base from J, with 11 bases between. There are 13 residues in the CDR3. The CDR3 DNA reads TGTGCCAGTACCGAGGACCGCACAGATACGCAGTATTTT. Translation: CASTEDRTDTQYF.